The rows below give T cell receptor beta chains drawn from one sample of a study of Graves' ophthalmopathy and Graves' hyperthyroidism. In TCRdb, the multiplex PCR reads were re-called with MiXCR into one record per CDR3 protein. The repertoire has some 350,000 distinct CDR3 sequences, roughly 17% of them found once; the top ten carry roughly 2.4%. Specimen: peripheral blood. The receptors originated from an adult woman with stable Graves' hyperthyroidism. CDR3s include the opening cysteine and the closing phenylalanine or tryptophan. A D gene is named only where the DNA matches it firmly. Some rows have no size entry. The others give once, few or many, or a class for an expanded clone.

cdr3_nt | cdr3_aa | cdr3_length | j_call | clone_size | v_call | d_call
TGTGCCAGCAGTGAAGGGACGAGCCGGGCTTTCTTT | CASSEGTSRAFF | 12 | TRBJ1-1 | . | TRBV6-1 | .
TGCGCCAGCAGCCAAGATGGGTACGAGCAGTACTTC | CASSQDGYEQYF | 12 | TRBJ2-7 | many | TRBV4-2 | .
TGTGCCAGCAGTCCTCGACAGGGGCCCCAAAACATTCAGTACTTC | CASSPRQGPQNIQYF | 15 | TRBJ2-4 | many | TRBV25-1 | TRBD1
TGTGCCAGCGTCCAGGGTGGGGATGGCTACACCTTC | CASVQGGDGYTF | 12 | TRBJ1-2 | many | TRBV6-8 | .
TGTGCCAGCAGAAGCCGGGCCGAGGGGGGGAAAGCTTTCTTT | CASRSRAEGGKAFF | 14 | TRBJ1-1 | many | TRBV28 | .
TGTGCCAGCAGTTCACAGGGGGAATCGGTCGAGCAGTACTTC | CASSSQGESVEQYF | 14 | TRBJ2-7 | . | TRBV28 | TRBD1
TGTGCCAGCAGACGGGTGGCTCTCGATGAGCAGTTCTTC | CASRRVALDEQFF | 13 | TRBJ2-1 | few | TRBV12-3/TRBV12-4 | .
TGTGCCACCACAGGGGGCGCGTTGTCAAATGGCTACACCTTC | CATTGGALSNGYTF | 14 | TRBJ1-2 | . | TRBV2 | TRBD1
TGTGCCAGCAGTTTAGAGGCAGGGACAGAGACCCAGTACTTC | CASSLEAGTETQYF | 14 | TRBJ2-5 | many | TRBV12-3/TRBV12-4 | .
TGTGCCAGCAGTCCCCCGGAAAGGCTCTACGAGCAGTACTTC | CASSPPERLYEQYF | 14 | TRBJ2-7 | . | TRBV12-3/TRBV12-4 | .
TGTGCCAGCAGTCCTGACAGGGACAATCAGCCCCAGCATTTT | CASSPDRDNQPQHF | 14 | TRBJ1-5 | . | TRBV28 | TRBD1
TGTGCCAGCAACCCTAGCGGGTTTTCCTACGAGCAGTACTTC | CASNPSGFSYEQYF | 14 | TRBJ2-7 | . | TRBV6-2/TRBV6-3 | TRBD2
TGTGCCAGCAGTTTGCGACAGGGGCTAGGCGAGCAGTACTTC | CASSLRQGLGEQYF | 14 | TRBJ2-7 | . | TRBV12-3/TRBV12-4 | TRBD1
TGTGCCAGCAGTGCTCCCACCGGGGAGCTGTTTTTT | CASSAPTGELFF | 12 | TRBJ2-2 | few | TRBV12-3/TRBV12-4 | .
TGTGCCAGCAGCTTGTTAGCGGGGCTCCAAGAGACCCAGTACTTC | CASSLLAGLQETQYF | 15 | TRBJ2-5 | many | TRBV7-6 | TRBD2
TGCGCCAGCAGAGATAAGCGGGTAGGAAACATTCAGTACTTC | CASRDKRVGNIQYF | 14 | TRBJ2-4 | . | TRBV10-2 | .
TGTGCCAGCAGCCAAACGAGGGGGGTCGACACTGAAGCTTTCTTT | CASSQTRGVDTEAFF | 15 | TRBJ1-1 | once | TRBV3-1 | .
TGCAGTGCTAGACCTAGCGGCTTCCCCTACGAGCAGTACTTC | CSARPSGFPYEQYF | 14 | TRBJ2-7 | . | TRBV20-1 | TRBD2
TGCAGTGCTAGTGATTTCTTAAGTAACACTGAAGCTTTCTTT | CSASDFLSNTEAFF | 14 | TRBJ1-1 | . | TRBV20-1 | .
TGTGCCAGCAGCGTGAAAGCGAGAGGAGTTTTCCTAGACAATGAGCAGTTCTTC | CASSVKARGVFLDNEQFF | 18 | TRBJ2-1 | few | TRBV9 | .
TGTGCCAGTAGTATCTACCCCACGGGGGGCCAAGAGACCCAGTACTTC | CASSIYPTGGQETQYF | 16 | TRBJ2-5 | many | TRBV19 | TRBD2
TGTGCCAGCAGACCGGGACGGACTGTGGGGTCCTTC | CASRPGRTVGSF | 12 | TRBJ2-5 | many | TRBV2 | .
TGTGCCAGCAGCGTTCTGGTTGCAGGGCCAAACACCGGGGAGCTGTTTTTT | CASSVLVAGPNTGELFF | 17 | TRBJ2-2 | . | TRBV9 | .
TGTGCTAGTGTAGACGACAGGGTATATGGAAACACGATATATTTT | CASVDDRVYGNTIYF | 15 | TRBJ1-3 | . | TRBV12-5 | TRBD1
TGTGCCAGCAGCCTTAGCGGGTGGGGCACCGGGGAGCTGTTTTTT | CASSLSGWGTGELFF | 15 | TRBJ2-2 | few | TRBV9 | TRBD2
TGTGCCAGCAGGCGACAGGGGTCAACCTACGAGCAGTACTTC | CASRRQGSTYEQYF | 14 | TRBJ2-7 | many | TRBV27 | TRBD1
TGTGCCAGCAGCCAACCTATCCCGGGACAGGGGGCAATCCTCCACTTT | CASSQPIPGQGAILHF | 16 | TRBJ1-6 | many | TRBV14 | TRBD1
TGTGCCAGCAGTTTGACAGTAATCAATCAGCCCCAGCATTTT | CASSLTVINQPQHF | 14 | TRBJ1-5 | many | TRBV28 | .
TGTGCCAGCAGCAGAAGCGTAGCGGGAGTTGAGACCCAGTACTTC | CASSRSVAGVETQYF | 15 | TRBJ2-5 | many | TRBV7-9 | TRBD2
TGCGCCAGCAGCCCATGGGAGACCGGGGAGCTGTTTTTT | CASSPWETGELFF | 13 | TRBJ2-2 | many | TRBV5-1 | .
TGCGCCAGCAGTGACAGGACAGTCGGGTTGGGCGAGCAGTACTTC | CASSDRTVGLGEQYF | 15 | TRBJ2-7 | many | TRBV10-2 | .
TGCAGTGCTAGAACGCCGGGACAGGGGGCTTACCATCAGCCCCAGCATTTT | CSARTPGQGAYHQPQHF | 17 | TRBJ1-5 | many | TRBV20-1 | TRBD1
TGCAGTGCTAGATTCCCTGATGGCTACACCTTC | CSARFPDGYTF | 11 | TRBJ1-2 | . | TRBV20-1 | .
TGTGCCAGCAGCCATCCCGAGCTGGGTTACGAGCAGTACTTC | CASSHPELGYEQYF | 14 | TRBJ2-7 | many | TRBV28 | .
TGTGCCAGCAGTTTAATCCCAGGTTCTAACGAGCAGTACTTC | CASSLIPGSNEQYF | 14 | TRBJ2-7 | many | TRBV28 | .
TGTGCCAGCAGCTTAGTGGGGTACGGCTCACAAGAGACCCAGTACTTC | CASSLVGYGSQETQYF | 16 | TRBJ2-5 | many | TRBV13 | .
TGTGCCAGCAGGAACAGCGGGAACCAAGAGACCCAGTACTTC | CASRNSGNQETQYF | 14 | TRBJ2-5 | . | TRBV7-9 | TRBD2
TGTGCCAGTCTAAGGACAGGGGACACTGAAGCTTTCTTT | CASLRTGDTEAFF | 13 | TRBJ1-1 | many | TRBV19 | TRBD1
TGTGCTAGTGGTTTGGGGTCCGGGGATGGCTACACCTTC | CASGLGSGDGYTF | 13 | TRBJ1-2 | many | TRBV12-5 | .
TGTGCCAGCAGGGTATCGGCAGGAACAGGGGCAGGTCAGCCCCAGCATTTT | CASRVSAGTGAGQPQHF | 17 | TRBJ1-5 | . | TRBV6-1 | TRBD1
TGTGCCAGCAGCCAAAGCCCCTTGTACGGGGACGGGGAATTTTTTTCTTACGGCTACACCTTC | CASSQSPLYGDGEFFSYGYTF | 21 | TRBJ1-2 | few | TRBV14 | .
TGTGCCAGCAGCTTCGGAAGATTCGATGGCTACACCTTC | CASSFGRFDGYTF | 13 | TRBJ1-2 | many | TRBV7-2 | .
TGTGCCAGCAGCCATAAGTCCGGAGACAGGGCATTTGGGAGCAATCAGCCCCAGCATTTT | CASSHKSGDRAFGSNQPQHF | 20 | TRBJ1-5 | many | TRBV4-2 | TRBD1
TGCGCCAGCAGCTACTCTACGGTAGAAATCGAGCAGTACTTC | CASSYSTVEIEQYF | 14 | TRBJ2-7 | . | TRBV5-1 | .
TGTGCCACCCAAATGGGGGAAGGCCAGCCCCAGCATTTT | CATQMGEGQPQHF | 13 | TRBJ1-5 | many | TRBV27 | .
TGCGCCAGCAGCCCCGGGACCGCCGATCAGCCCCAGCATTTT | CASSPGTADQPQHF | 14 | TRBJ1-5 | many | TRBV5-1 | .
TGTGCCAGTAGTGTGGGACAGGGCCCCTACGAGCAGTACTTC | CASSVGQGPYEQYF | 14 | TRBJ2-7 | many | TRBV9 | TRBD1
TGTGCCAGCAGTACACGTAAGCCGGGACAGAACACCGGGGAGCTGTTTTTT | CASSTRKPGQNTGELFF | 17 | TRBJ2-2 | many | TRBV6-2/TRBV6-3 | .
TGTGCCAGCAGCTTCGGAAGATTCGATGGCTGCACCTTC | CASSFGRFDGCTF | 13 | TRBJ1-2 | many | TRBV7-2 | .